These 10 T cell receptor beta chains were all obtained from the same sample, sequenced in a study of T cells in tuberculosis. Only in-frame clones appear in the TCRdb table, and some are missing; sequencing was by immunoSEQ multiplex PCR. The sample carries roughly 32,000 clones, 90% to 95% recorded once. Documented time point: new active TB diagnosis, blood taken before or within 7 days of starting treatment. The sample here was PBMCs, taken at tuberculosis diagnosis. The source of these receptors is an adult with tuberculosis.

The chain is built from TRBV7-6 and TRBJ1-6; TRBD1 agrees at 7 bases. With 1 base clipped from V and 9 bases from J, the junction kept 9 bases outside the gene matches. The CDR3 contains 16 residues. Germline loops: CDR1 SGHVS, CDR2 FNYEAQ. CDR3 sequence (DNA): TGTGCCAGCAGCTTAGAGATGACAGGGAGTCGTTCACCCCTCCACTTT. Translated: CASSLEMTGSRSPLHF. The full variable domain, its missing parts supplied by reference TRBV7-6 and TRBJ1-6, is GAGVSQSPRYKVTKRGQDVALRCDPISGHVSLYWYRQALGQGPEFLTYFNYEAQQDKSGLPNDRFSAERPEGSISTLTIQRTEQRDSAMYRCASSLEMTGSRSPLHFGNGTRLTVT.

The gene calls are TRBV27 and TRBJ2-7; 9 bases are a match to TRBD1. The V and J ends lost 5 bases and 2 bases, in that order; junction bases with no gene match: 4. CDR1 is MNHEY and CDR2 is SMNVEV in the germline V gene (reference sequence). The CDR3 loop spans 14 amino acids. The CDR3 region is CASSPNRGPYEQYF. The DNA of the CDR3 is TGTGCCAGCAGTCCGAACAGGGGGCCCTACGAGCAGTACTTC.

V is TRBV7-9 and J is TRBJ2-7, with 8 bases that match TRBD1. Per the germline V gene, CDR1 is SEHNR and CDR2 is FQNEAQ (reference sequence). J was trimmed by 0 bases and V by 3 bases; bases with no gene match: 1. The CDR3 length is 14 residues. The CDR3 reads CASSLTGDSYEQYF. The CDR3 region has the DNA TGTGCCAGCAGCTTGACAGGGGACTCCTACGAGCAGTACTTC.

V and J are TRBV10-1 and TRBJ1-4; perhaps TRBD1 as D (5 bases). The CDR3 covers 17 residues. The V and J ends lost 3 bases and 0 bases respectively, with 14 bases between them. Germline lookup yields CDR1 WNHNN and CDR2 SYGVQD (reference sequence). The CDR3 DNA reads TGCGCCAGCAGTGACGGGCAGGGCGGTGCAACTAATGAAAAACTGTTTTTT. Translation: CASSDGQGGATNEKLFF.

This chain connects TRBV10-3 to TRBJ1-5, with D perhaps matching TRBD1 (5 bases). There are 13 residues in the CDR3. V was shortened by 10 bases and J by 1 base, with 11 bases between the two germline ends. From germline, CDR1 is ENHRY and CDR2 SYGVKD. The CDR3 is CATGGESNQPQHF. CDR3 nucleotide sequence: TGTGCCACCGGGGGGGAGAGCAATCAGCCCCAGCATTTT.

The CDR3 here is CASSRGWDYNEQFF. CDR3 DNA: TGTGCCAGCAGCCGGGGGTGGGACTACAATGAGCAGTTCTTC. The chain recombines TRBV5-6 with TRBJ2-1, with a weak D call TRBD2 (6 bases). Per germline, CDR1 SGHDT and CDR2 YYEEEE. This CDR3 region has 14 residues. V was clipped by 4 bases and J by 3 bases, with 11 bases between them.

The rearrangement links TRBV19 to TRBJ2-2; D unresolved. The CDR3 extends over 13 amino acids. The germline CDR1 and CDR2 sequences are LNHDA and SQIVND (reference sequence). V was pared by 9 bases and J by 16 bases, with 24 bases between. The CDR3, as DNA: TGTGCCAGCAGCGATAACCGGGTTCCGGAGACGTTTTTT. The encoded protein is CASSDNRVPETFF.

The CDR3 here is CASSPRDGTEAFF. CDR3 coding DNA: TGCGCCAGCAGCCCCAGGGATGGCACTGAAGCTTTCTTT. The chain has TRBV4-1 and TRBJ1-1, with D tentatively TRBD1 (5 bases). This CDR3 has 13 amino acids. V gave up 4 bases and J gave up 4 bases, with 10 bases separating them. Germline V CDR1 and CDR2: MGHRA, YSYEKL.

This clone has only one observation. The rearrangement uses TRBV19 and TRBJ1-1, with 7 bases matching TRBD1. J was trimmed by 4 bases and V by 3 bases; bases with no gene match: 5. Germline V CDR1 and CDR2: LNHDA, SQIVND (reference sequence). This CDR3 spans 14 amino acids. The chain's CDR3 is CASSIPGGSTEAFF. In nucleotides, the CDR3 is TGTGCCAGTAGTATTCCAGGGGGAAGCACTGAAGCTTTCTTT.

V is TRBV7-2 and J is TRBJ2-1; tentative D call: TRBD1 (6 bases). V lost 7 bases and J 10 bases, leaving 20 bases between the germline ends. This CDR3 contains 14 residues. Germline V lookup: CDR1 SGHTA, CDR2 FQGNSA. The CDR3 region has the DNA TGTGCCAGCACCACACCCGGGACAATCGGGGAGCAGTTCTTC. As protein: CASTTPGTIGEQFF. Full variable domain (missing parts from reference TRBV7-2 and TRBJ2-1): GAGVSQSPSNKVTEKGKDVELRCDPISGHTALYWYRQSLGQGLEFLIYFQGNSAPDKSGLPSDRFSAERTGGSVSTLTIQRTQQEDSAVYLCASTTPGTIGEQFFGPGTRLTVL.